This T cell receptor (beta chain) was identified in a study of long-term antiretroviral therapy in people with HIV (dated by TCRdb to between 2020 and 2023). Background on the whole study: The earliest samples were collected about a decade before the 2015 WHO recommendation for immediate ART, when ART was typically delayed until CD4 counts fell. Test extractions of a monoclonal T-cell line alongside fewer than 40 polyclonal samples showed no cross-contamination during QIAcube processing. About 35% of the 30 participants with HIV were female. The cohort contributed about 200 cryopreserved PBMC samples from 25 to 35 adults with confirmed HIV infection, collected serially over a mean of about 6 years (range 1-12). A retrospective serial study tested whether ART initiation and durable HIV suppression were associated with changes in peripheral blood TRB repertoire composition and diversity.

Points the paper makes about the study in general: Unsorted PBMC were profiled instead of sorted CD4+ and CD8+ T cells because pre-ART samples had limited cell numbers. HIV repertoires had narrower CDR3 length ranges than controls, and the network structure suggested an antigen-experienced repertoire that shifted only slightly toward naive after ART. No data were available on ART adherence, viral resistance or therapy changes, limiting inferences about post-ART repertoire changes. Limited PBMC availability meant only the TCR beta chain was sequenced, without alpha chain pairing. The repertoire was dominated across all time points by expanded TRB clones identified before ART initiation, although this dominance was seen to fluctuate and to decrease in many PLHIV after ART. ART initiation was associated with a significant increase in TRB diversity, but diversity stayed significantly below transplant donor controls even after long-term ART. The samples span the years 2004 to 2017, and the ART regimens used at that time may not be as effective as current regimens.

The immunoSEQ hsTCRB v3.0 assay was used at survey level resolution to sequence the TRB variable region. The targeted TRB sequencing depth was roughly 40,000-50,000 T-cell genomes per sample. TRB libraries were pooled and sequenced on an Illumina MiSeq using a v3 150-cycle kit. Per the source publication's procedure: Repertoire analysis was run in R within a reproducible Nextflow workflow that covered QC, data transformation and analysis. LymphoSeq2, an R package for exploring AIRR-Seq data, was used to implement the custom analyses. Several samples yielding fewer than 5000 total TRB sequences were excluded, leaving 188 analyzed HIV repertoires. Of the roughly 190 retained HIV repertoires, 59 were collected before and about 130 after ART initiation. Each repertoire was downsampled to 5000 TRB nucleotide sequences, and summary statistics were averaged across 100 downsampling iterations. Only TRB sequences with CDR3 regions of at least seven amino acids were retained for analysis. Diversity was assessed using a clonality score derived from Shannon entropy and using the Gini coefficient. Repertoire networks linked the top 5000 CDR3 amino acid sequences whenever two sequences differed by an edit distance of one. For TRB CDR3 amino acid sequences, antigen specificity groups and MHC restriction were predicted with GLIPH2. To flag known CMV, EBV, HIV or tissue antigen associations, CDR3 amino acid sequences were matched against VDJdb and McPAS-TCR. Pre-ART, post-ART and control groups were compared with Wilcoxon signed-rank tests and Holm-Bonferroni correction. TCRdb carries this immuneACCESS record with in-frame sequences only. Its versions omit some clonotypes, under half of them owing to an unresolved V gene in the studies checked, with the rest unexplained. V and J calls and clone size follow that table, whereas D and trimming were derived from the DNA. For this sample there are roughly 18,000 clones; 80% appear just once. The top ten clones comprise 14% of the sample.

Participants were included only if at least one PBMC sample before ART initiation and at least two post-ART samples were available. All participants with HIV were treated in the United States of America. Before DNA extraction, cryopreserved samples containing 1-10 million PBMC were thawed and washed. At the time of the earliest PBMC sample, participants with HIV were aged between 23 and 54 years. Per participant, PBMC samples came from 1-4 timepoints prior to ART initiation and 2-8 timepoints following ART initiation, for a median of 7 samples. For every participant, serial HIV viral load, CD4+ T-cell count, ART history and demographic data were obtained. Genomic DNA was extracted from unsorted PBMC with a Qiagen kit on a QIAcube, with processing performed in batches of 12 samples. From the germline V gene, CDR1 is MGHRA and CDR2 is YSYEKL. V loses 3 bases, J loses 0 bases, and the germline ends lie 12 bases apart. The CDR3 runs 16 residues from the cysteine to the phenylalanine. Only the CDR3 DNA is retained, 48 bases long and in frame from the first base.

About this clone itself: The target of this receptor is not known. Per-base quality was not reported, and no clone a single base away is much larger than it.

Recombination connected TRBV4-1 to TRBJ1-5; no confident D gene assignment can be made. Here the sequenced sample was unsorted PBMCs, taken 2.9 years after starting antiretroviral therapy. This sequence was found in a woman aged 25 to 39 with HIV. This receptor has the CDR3 CASSQQDFHSNQPQHF. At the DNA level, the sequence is TGCGCCAGCAGCCAGCAGGACTTTCATAGCAATCAGCCCCAGCATTTT.